This T cell receptor beta chain was retrieved from a study of shared clonotypes between healthy human individuals. Recent acute infections and vaccinations were absent in the healthy HIV-negative adult donors. The V gene's germline CDR1 is ENHRY and CDR2 SYGVKD. Trimming at V came to 6 bases and at J to 1 base, leaving 8 bases not matched to a gene. The CDR3 length is 15 residues. Study-level results: Among a handful of donors, roughly 5% of naive CD4 clonotypes were found in common. Represented diversity, genetic and exposure-history alike, was limited by few donors.

As for this clone: Antigen: not known.

Assay execution proceeded at the deep level. The repertoire was sequenced with immunoSEQ multiplex PCR; TCRdb's copy has only in-frame clones and lacks some. The table lists 950,000 to 1,300,000 clones, under 80% of them singletons. Sequenced sample: memory CD4+ T cells sorted from blood. As to subset: CD45RA-negative fraction. The TCR comes from a man younger than 30 in good health. V gene TRBV10-3 combines with J gene TRBJ2-5; 7 bases line up with TRBD2. Here the CDR3 DNA reads TGTGCCATCAGCCGGAAGCCGGGAGGCCAAGAGACCCAGTACTTC. Its translation: CAISRKPGGQETQYF.